Following are 18 T cell receptor beta chains from one sample sequenced in a study of Ad26.COV2.S vaccination and SARS-CoV-2 variants. Generated by immunoSEQ multiplex PCR, the TCRdb table keeps only in-frame clones and is missing some. The sample has 430,000 or so clones, around nine tenths seen once. Indicated treatment: 15 to 20 received Ad26.COV2.S at low or high dose, single or two shots; about five received placebo; per-sample allocation not given. Sample collection was performed on day 63 after the first vaccine or placebo injection. The specimen comprised peripheral blood, sampled in a trial of Ad26.COV2.S vaccine versus placebo. Receptors were obtained from a person between 18 and 60 years old who received the Ad26.COV2.S COVID-19 vaccine or a placebo.

This sequence joins TRBV2 and TRBJ1-2; D is uncertain. CDR3 length equals 12 residues. From germline, CDR1 is SNHLY and CDR2 FYNNEI. V lost 7 bases, J lost 3 bases, and 9 bases lay in between. CDR3 nucleotides: TGTGCCAGCAAGTGGGTGGACTATGGCTACACCTTC. It yields the protein CASKWVDYGYTF.

This chain connects TRBV2 to TRBJ2-6, with D possibly being TRBD1 or TRBD2 (5 bases each). The CDR3 loop spans 15 amino acids. Germline V gives CDR1 SNHLY, CDR2 FYNNEI. Trimming left V 3 bases short and J 0 bases short, with 6 bases between. The CDR3 sequence: CASSEGVSGANVLTF. CDR3 bases: TGTGCCAGCAGTGAGGGGGTCTCTGGGGCCAACGTCCTGACTTTC.

A single count supports this clone. V is TRBV24-1 and J is TRBJ1-2, with D perhaps TRBD1 (6 bases). The germline V and J ends were trimmed by 2 bases and 4 bases, with 16 bases remaining between them. Germline CDR1 KGHDR, CDR2 SFDVKD. This CDR3 spans 16 amino acids. CDR3 protein: CATSDSSRGHLYGYTF. Written as DNA, the CDR3 is TGTGCCACCAGTGATTCTTCGAGGGGACACCTCTATGGCTACACCTTC.

V usage is TRBV3-1 (or the pseudogene TRBV3-2) and J usage is TRBJ2-7; 10 bases are a match to TRBD2. The CDR3 loop spans 14 amino acids. Unmatched junction bases numbered 3, after V lost 5 bases and J lost 2 bases. Per germline, CDR1 LGHDT and CDR2 YNNKEL (reference sequence). The CDR3 here is CASSYGLAAYEQYF. The CDR3 DNA reads TGTGCCAGCAGCTACGGACTAGCGGCCTACGAGCAGTACTTC.

This rearrangement joins TRBV28 to TRBJ1-2; D possibly corresponds to TRBD1 (6 bases). Germline CDR1 MDHEN, CDR2 SYDVKM. This CDR3 contains 11 residues. The V and J ends lost 10 bases and 9 bases respectively, with 15 bases between them. CDR3 in amino acids: CATDSSARYTF. The CDR3 DNA sequence: TGTGCCACGGACAGTTCTGCACGCTACACCTTC.

As for this clone: The same CDR3 also results from other DNA sequences found in this sample. The rearrangement uses TRBV7-9 and TRBJ1-2; perhaps TRBD1 as D (6 bases). The V gene's germline CDR1 is SEHNR and CDR2 FQNEAQ (reference sequence). Trimming removed 6 bases from V and 2 bases from J, with 16 bases in between. CDR3 size: 15 residues. CDR3 protein: CASSSDRFRNYGYTF. In DNA, the CDR3 is TGTGCCAGCAGTAGCGACAGGTTTCGGAACTATGGCTACACCTTC. Full variable domain (rest looked up from reference TRBV7-9 and TRBJ1-2): DTGVSQNPRHKITKRGQNVTFRCDPISEHNRLYWYRQTLGQGPEFLTYFQNEAQLEKSRLLSDRFSAERPKGSFSTLEIQRTEQGDSAMYLCASSSDRFRNYGYTFGSGTRLTVV.

This clone was seen ten or more times. The rearrangement uses TRBV4-1 and TRBJ2-7; D is unresolved. The CDR3 has 15 residues. In germline, CDR1 is MGHRA, CDR2 YSYEKL. Trimming pared 0 bases from V and 9 bases from J, leaving 18 bases between. The CDR3 bases are TGCGCCAGCAGCCAAGATCGGTCCCAGGCTACGGGGCAGTACTTC. Encoded protein: CASSQDRSQATGQYF.

This chain links TRBV9 with TRBJ2-2, with D uncertain. The CDR3 runs to 13 residues. The ends were cut back, 0 bases at V and 5 bases at J, with 5 bases in the middle. Per the germline V gene, CDR1 is SGDLS and CDR2 is YYNGEE. The chain's CDR3 is CASSVVGTGELFF. Here the CDR3 DNA reads TGTGCCAGCAGCGTAGTAGGAACCGGGGAGCTGTTTTTT.

The V call is TRBV4-2, the J call TRBJ2-7; D is ambiguous. The V gene's germline CDR1 is LGHNA and CDR2 YNFKEQ. The CDR3 totals 13 residues. Trimming stripped 0 bases from V and 6 bases from J, with 9 bases between. The CDR3 bases are TGTGCCAGCAGCCAAGATGAGACGTTCGAGCAGTACTTC. It encodes CASSQDETFEQYF.

V usage is TRBV24-1 and J usage is TRBJ2-1; 8 bases fit TRBD2. The ends lost 4 bases at V and 6 bases at J; junction bases unmatched: 7. The CDR3 consists of 15 residues. Looked up from germline, CDR1 is KGHDR and CDR2 is SFDVKD. This CDR3 is CATSDPGREPNEQFF. Written as DNA, the CDR3 is TGTGCCACCAGTGACCCCGGGAGGGAACCCAATGAGCAGTTCTTC.

The chain recombines TRBV20-1 with TRBJ1-4; unclear D gene. The CDR3 contains 11 residues. In germline, CDR1 is DFQATT, CDR2 SNEGSKA (reference sequence). V was clipped by 3 bases and J by 7 bases, with 6 bases between them. This CDR3 is CSASGREKLFF. The CDR3 nucleotides read TGCAGTGCTAGCGGTCGTGAAAAACTGTTTTTT.

This clone was detected only once. V gene TRBV30 combines with J gene TRBJ1-6; D perhaps matches TRBD1 (6 bases). This CDR3 comprises 15 residues. Trimming pared 2 bases from V and 7 bases from J, leaving 15 bases between. Germline values: CDR1 GTSNPN, CDR2 SVGIG (reference sequence). The CDR3, as DNA: TGTGCCTGGAGTTACAGGGCCCCGGGGAATTCACCCCTCCACTTT. It specifies CAWSYRAPGNSPLHF.

The chain uses TRBV13 and TRBJ2-1; D is unresolved. CDR1 PRHDT and CDR2 FYEKMQ come from the germline V gene (reference sequence). Trimming pared 2 bases from V and 12 bases from J, leaving 11 bases between. The CDR3 loop spans 12 amino acids. The CDR3 nucleotides read TGTGCCAGCAGCTTAAGGTCCGCAGGGCAGTTCTTC. Protein product: CASSLRSAGQFF.

On this clone: This CDR3 is also generated by other DNA sequences in the sample. The chain links TRBV9 to TRBJ1-3, with no clear D. From germline, CDR1 is SGDLS and CDR2 YYNGEE. V shed 2 bases and J shed 3 bases, with 9 bases lying between them. CDR3 length: 14 residues. CDR3 sequence reads: CASSVGTGGNTIYF. The CDR3 region has the DNA TGTGCCAGCAGCGTTGGAACGGGTGGAAACACCATATATTTT. Looking up the rest from reference TRBV9 and TRBJ1-3 gives the full variable domain: DSGVTQTPKHLITATGQRVTLRCSPRSGDLSVYWYQQSLDQGLQFLIQYYNGEERAKGNILERFSAQQFPDLHSELNLSSLELGDSALYFCASSVGTGGNTIYFGEGSWLTVV.

The chain is built from TRBV7-2 and TRBJ2-5; tentative D call: TRBD2 (6 bases). The CDR3 has 16 amino acids. V lost 1 base and J 2 bases, leaving 14 bases between the germline ends. Germline lookup yields CDR1 SGHTA and CDR2 FQGNSA. The CDR3 here is CASSLVGRGEQETQYF. CDR3 DNA sequence: TGTGCCAGCAGCTTAGTGGGGCGCGGGGAGCAAGAGACCCAGTACTTC.

The chain joins TRBV3-1 (or the pseudogene TRBV3-2) to TRBJ1-1, with 7 bases identical to TRBD1. The CDR3 is 15 residues long. V gave up 4 bases and J gave up 5 bases; unmatched junction bases: 10. The V gene's germline CDR1 is LGHDT and CDR2 YNNKEL (reference sequence). CDR3 nucleotides: TGTGCCAGCAGCCCAAGGACAGGAGGAGGGACTGAAGCTTTCTTT. Translation gives CASSPRTGGGTEAFF.

J is TRBJ1-1 and V is TRBV4-3, with D possibly TRBD1 on 6 matching bases. CDR1 is LGHNA, CDR2 YSLEER, per germline. V lost 0 bases and J lost 4, with 15 bases in between. CDR3 length: 16 amino acids. For the CDR3, the DNA is TGCGCCAGCAGCCAAGATCGAGGCAGGGGCGTCACTGAAGCTTTCTTT. The encoded protein is CASSQDRGRGVTEAFF.

The chain employs TRBV6-5 and TRBJ2-2; 8 bases are a match to TRBD2. In germline, CDR1 is MNHEY, CDR2 SVGAGI. The length of the CDR3 is 16 residues. The J segment lost 1 base and the V segment lost 1 base, leaving 2 bases of the junction unmatched. The CDR3 protein is CASSYWSGRNTGELFF. CDR3 nucleotides: TGTGCCAGCAGTTACTGGAGCGGGAGGAACACCGGGGAGCTGTTTTTT.